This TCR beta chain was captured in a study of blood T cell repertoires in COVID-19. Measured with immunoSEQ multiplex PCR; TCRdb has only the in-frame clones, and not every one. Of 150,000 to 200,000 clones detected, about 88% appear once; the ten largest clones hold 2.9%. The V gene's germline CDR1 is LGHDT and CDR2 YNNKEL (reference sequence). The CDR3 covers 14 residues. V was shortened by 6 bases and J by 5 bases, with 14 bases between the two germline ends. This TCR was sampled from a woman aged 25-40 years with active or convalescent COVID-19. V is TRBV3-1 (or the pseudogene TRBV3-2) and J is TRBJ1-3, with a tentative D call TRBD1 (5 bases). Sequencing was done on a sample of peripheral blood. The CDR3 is CASRGQGLRNTIYF. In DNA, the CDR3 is TGTGCCAGCAGAGGTCAGGGACTTCGAAACACCATATATTTT.